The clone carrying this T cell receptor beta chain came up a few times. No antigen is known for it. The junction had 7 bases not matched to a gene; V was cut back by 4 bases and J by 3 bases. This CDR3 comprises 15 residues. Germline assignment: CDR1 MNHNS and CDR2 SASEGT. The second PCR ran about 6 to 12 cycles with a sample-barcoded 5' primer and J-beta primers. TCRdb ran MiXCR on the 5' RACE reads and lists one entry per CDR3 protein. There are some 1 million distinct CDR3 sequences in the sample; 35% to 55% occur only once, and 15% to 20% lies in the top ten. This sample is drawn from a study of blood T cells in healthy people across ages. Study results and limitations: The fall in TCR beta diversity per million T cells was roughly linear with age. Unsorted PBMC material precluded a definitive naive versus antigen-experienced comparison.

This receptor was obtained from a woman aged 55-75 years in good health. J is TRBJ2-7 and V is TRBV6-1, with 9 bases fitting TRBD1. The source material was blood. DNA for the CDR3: TGTGCCAGCAGTGCCCCCGGGACAGGGTACTACGAGCAGTACTTC. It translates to CASSAPGTGYYEQYF.